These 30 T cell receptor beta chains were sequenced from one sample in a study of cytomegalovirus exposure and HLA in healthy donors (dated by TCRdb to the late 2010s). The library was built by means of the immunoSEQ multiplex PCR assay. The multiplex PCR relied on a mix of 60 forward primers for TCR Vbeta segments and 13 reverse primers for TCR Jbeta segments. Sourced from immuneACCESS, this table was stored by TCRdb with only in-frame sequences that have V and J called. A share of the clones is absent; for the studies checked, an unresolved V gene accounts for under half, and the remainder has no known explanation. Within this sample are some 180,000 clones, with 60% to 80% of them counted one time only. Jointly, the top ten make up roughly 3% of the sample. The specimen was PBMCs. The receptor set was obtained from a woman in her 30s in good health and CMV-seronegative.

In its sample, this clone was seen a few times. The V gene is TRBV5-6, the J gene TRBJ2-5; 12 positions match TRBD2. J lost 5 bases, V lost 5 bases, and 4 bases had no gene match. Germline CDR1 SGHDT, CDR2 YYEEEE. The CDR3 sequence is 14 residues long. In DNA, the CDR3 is TGTGCCAGCAGTACTAGCGGGAGGATGGAGACCCAGTACTTC. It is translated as CASSTSGRMETQYF.

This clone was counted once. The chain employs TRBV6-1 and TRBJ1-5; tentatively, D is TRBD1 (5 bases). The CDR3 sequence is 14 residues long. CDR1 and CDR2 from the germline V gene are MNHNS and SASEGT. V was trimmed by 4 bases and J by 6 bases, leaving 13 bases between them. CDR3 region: CASSGATVAQPQHF. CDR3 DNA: TGTGCCAGCAGTGGGGCGACAGTTGCTCAGCCCCAGCATTTT.

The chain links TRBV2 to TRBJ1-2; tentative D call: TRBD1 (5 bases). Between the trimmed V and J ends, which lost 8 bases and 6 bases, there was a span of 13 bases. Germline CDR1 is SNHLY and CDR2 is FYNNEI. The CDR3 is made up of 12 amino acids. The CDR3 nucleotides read TGTGCCAGCTCGGTTGACAGAAATGGCTACACCTTC. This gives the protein CASSVDRNGYTF.

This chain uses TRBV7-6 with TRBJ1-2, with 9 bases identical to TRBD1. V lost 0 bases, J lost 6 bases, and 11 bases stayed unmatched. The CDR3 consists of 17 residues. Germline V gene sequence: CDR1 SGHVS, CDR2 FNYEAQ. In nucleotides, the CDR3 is TGTGCCAGCAGCTTAGCCCCCTCCGGGACAGGGTACGATGGCTACACCTTC. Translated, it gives CASSLAPSGTGYDGYTF.

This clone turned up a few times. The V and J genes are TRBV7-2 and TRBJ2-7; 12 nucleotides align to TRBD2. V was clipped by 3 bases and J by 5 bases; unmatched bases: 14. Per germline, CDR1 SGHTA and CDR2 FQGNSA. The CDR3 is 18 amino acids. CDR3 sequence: CASSFPTNLAGGRNEQYF. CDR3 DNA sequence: TGTGCCAGCAGCTTCCCGACAAACCTAGCGGGAGGGCGGAACGAGCAGTACTTC.

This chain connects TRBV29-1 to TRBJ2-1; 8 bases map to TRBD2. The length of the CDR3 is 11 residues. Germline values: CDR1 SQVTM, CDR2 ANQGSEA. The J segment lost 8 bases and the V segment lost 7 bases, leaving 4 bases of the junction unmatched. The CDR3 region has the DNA TGCAGCGGCGGACTAGCCGATGAGCAGTTCTTC. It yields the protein CSGGLADEQFF.

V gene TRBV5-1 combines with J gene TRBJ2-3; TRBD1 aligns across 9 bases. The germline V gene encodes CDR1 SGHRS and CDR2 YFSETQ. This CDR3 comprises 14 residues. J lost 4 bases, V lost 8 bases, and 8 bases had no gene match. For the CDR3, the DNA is TGCGCCAGTTCCAAAGGACAGGGGCCAGATACGCAGTATTTT. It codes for CASSKGQGPDTQYF.

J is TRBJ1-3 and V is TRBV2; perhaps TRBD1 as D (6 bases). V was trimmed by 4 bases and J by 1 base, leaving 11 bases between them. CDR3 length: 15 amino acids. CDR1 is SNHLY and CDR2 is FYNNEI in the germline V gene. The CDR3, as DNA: TGTGCCAGCAGTGTAGGCCAGGGGTCTGGAAACACCATATATTTT. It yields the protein CASSVGQGSGNTIYF. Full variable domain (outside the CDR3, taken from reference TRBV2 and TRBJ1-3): EPEVTQTPSHQVTQMGQEVILRCVPISNHLYFYWYRQILGQKVEFLVSFYNNEISEKSEIFDDQFSVERPDGSNFTLKIRSTKLEDSAMYFCASSVGQGSGNTIYFGEGSWLTVV.

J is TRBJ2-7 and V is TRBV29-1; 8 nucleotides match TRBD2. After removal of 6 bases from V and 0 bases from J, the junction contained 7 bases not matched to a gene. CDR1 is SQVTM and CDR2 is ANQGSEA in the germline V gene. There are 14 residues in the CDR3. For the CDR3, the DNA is TGCAGCGTCTCTACTAGCGGAGCCTCCTACGAGCAGTACTTC. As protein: CSVSTSGASYEQYF.

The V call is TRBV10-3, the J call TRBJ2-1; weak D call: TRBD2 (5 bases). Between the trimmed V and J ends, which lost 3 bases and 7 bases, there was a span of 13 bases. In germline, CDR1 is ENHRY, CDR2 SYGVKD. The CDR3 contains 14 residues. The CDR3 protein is CAISELDPGNEQFF. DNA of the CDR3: TGTGCCATCAGTGAACTAGACCCCGGGAATGAGCAGTTCTTC.

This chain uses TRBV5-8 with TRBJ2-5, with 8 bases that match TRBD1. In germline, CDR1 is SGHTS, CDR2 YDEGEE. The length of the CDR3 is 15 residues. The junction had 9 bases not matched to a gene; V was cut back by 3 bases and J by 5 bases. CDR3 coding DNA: TGTGCCAGCAGCTGGCACAGGGGGATTCCTGAGACCCAGTACTTC. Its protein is CASSWHRGIPETQYF.

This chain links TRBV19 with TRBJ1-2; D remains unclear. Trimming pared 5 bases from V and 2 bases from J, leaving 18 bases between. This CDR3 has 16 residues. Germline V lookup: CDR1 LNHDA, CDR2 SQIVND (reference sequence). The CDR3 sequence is CASSPRLDIINYGYTF. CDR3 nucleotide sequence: TGTGCCAGTAGTCCGCGATTAGACATCATCAACTATGGCTACACCTTC.

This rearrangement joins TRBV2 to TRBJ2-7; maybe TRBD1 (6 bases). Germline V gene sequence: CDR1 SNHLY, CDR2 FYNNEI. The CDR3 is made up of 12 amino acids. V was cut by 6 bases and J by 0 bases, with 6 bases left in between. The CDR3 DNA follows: TGTGCCAGCAGGGACAGCTCCTACGAGCAGTACTTC. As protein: CASRDSSYEQYF.

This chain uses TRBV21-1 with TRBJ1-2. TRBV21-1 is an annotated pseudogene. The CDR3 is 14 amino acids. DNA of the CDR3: TGTGCCAGCAGCAAAGGAGAAGGGAGGGATGGCTACACCTTC. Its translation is CASSKGEGRDGYTF.

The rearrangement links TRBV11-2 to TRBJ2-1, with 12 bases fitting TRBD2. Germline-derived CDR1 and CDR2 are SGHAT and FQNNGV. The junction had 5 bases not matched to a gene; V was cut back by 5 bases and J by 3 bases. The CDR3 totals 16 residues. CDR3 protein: CASSLRTSGNYNEQFF. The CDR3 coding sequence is TGTGCCAGCAGCCTCAGGACTAGCGGGAACTACAATGAGCAGTTCTTC.

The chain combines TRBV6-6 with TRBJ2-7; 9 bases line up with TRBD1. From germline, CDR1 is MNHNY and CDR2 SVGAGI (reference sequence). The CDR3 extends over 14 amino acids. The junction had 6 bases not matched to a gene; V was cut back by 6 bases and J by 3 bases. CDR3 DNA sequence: TGTGCCAGCAGCCTGGGACAGGGTCTCTACGAGCAGTACTTC. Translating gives CASSLGQGLYEQYF.

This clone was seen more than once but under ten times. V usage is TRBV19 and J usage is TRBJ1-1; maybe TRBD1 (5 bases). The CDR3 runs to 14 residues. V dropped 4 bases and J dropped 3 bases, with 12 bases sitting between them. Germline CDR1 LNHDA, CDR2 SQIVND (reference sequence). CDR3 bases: TGTGCCAGTAGTAGACCCCCAGGGTACACTGAAGCTTTCTTT. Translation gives CASSRPPGYTEAFF.

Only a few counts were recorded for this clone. The CDR3 bases are TGTGCCAGCAGTGCCCCCGGTGGAGATACGCAGTATTTT. Its translation: CASSAPGGDTQYF. The rearrangement joins TRBV6-1 to TRBJ2-3; no definite D call. Trimming pared 4 bases from V and 5 bases from J, leaving 10 bases between. Germline V CDR1 and CDR2: MNHNS, SASEGT. This CDR3 spans 13 amino acids.

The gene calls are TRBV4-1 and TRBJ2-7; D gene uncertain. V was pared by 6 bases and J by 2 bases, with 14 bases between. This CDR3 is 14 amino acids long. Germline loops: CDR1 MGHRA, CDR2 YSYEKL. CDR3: CASSPKIQAYEQYF. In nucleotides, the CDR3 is TGCGCCAGCAGTCCCAAGATTCAGGCCTACGAGCAGTACTTC.

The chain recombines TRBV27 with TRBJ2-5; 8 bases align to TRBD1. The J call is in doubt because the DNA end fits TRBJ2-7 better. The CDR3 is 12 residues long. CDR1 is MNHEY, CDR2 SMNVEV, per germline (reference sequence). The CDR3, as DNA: TGTGCCAGCAGTCCGACAGGGGCCGAGCAGTACTTC. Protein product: CASSPTGAEQYF.

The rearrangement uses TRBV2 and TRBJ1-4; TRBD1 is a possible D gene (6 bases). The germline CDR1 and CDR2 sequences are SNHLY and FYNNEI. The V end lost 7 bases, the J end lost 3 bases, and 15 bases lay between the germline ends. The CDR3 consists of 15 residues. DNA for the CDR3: TGTGCCAGCAATGATAACAGGGCGTCTAATGAAAAACTGTTTTTT. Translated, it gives CASNDNRASNEKLFF.

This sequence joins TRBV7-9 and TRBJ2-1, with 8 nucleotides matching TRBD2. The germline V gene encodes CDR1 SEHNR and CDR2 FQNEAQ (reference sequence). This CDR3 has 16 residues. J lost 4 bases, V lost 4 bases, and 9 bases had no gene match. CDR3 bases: TGTGCCAGCAGCTCATTAAAACTAGCGGCTTACAATGAGCAGTTCTTC. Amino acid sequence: CASSSLKLAAYNEQFF.

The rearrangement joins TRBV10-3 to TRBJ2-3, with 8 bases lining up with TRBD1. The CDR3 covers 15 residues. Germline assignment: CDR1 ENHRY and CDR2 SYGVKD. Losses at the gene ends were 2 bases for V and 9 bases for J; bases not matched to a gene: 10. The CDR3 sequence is CAISERGQVPETQYF. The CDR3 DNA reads TGTGCCATCAGTGAGAGGGGACAGGTCCCTGAGACGCAGTATTTT.

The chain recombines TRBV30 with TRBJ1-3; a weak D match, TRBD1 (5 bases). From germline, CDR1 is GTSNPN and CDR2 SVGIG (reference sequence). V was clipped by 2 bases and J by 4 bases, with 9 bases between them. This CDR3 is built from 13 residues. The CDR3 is CAWSSGGGNTIYF. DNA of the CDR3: TGTGCCTGGAGTTCCGGGGGGGGAAACACCATATATTTT. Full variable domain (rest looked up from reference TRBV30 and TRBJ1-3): SQTIHQWPATLVQPVGSPLSLECTVEGTSNPNLYWYRQAAGRGLQLLFYSVGIGQISSEVPQNLSASRPQDRQFILSSKKLLLSDSGFYLCAWSSGGGNTIYFGEGSWLTVV.

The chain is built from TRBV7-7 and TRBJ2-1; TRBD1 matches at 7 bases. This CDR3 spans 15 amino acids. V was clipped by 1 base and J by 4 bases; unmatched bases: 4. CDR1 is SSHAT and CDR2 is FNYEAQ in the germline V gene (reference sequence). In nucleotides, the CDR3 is TGTGCCAGCAGCTTAGGACAGGGCTCTTACAATGAGCAGTTCTTC. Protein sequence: CASSLGQGSYNEQFF.

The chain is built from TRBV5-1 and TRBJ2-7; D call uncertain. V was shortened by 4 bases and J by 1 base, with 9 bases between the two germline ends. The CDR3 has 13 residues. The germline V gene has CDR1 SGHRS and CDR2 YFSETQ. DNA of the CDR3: TGCGCCAGCAGCCCCGCGACTTCCTACGAGCAGTACTTC. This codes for CASSPATSYEQYF.

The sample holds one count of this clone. In nucleotides, the CDR3 is TGTGCCTGGAAAGGAGGGGGCCACGAGCAGTACTTC. Its protein product is CAWKGGGHEQYF. V usage is TRBV30 and J usage is TRBJ2-7; weak D call: TRBD1 (7 bases). V shed 4 bases and J shed 5 bases, with 12 bases lying between them. The CDR3 has 12 amino acids. Looked up from germline, CDR1 is GTSNPN and CDR2 is SVGIG (reference sequence).

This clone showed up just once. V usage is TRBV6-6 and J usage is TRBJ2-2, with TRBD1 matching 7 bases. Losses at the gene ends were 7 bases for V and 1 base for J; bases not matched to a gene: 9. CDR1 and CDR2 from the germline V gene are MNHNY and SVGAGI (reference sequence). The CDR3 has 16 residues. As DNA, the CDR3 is TGTGCCAGCATCTCTCCGGGGACAGTGAACACCGGGGAGCTGTTTTTT. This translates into CASISPGTVNTGELFF.

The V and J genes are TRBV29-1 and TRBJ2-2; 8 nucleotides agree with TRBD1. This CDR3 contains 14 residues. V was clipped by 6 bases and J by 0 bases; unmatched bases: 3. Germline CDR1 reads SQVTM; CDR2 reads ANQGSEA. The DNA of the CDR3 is TGCAGCGTAGTACAGGGGGCGAACACCGGGGAGCTGTTTTTT. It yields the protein CSVVQGANTGELFF.

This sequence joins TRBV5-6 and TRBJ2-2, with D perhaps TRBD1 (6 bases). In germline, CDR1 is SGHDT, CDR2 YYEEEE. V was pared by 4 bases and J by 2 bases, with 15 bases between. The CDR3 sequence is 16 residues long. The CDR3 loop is CASSLWTERNTGELFF. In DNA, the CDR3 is TGTGCCAGCAGCCTCTGGACAGAAAGAAACACCGGGGAGCTGTTTTTT.